The T cell receptor (beta chain) described here comes from a study of T cells in Graves' hyperthyroidism and ophthalmopathy. This CDR3 is built from 14 residues. J lost 2 bases, V lost 4 bases, and 6 bases had no gene match. CDR1 is SGHRS, CDR2 YFSETQ, per germline. Amplification of TCR beta CDR3 regions was performed using RNA transcripts as template. Researchers ran a first-round RT-PCR on the TCR CDR3 using the HTBI primer set. TCRdb independently ran MiXCR on the multiplex PCR reads; one entry per CDR3 protein. The repertoire holds about 700,000 distinct CDR3 sequences, with 45% as singletons. Of note for this clonotype: Its antigen is currently unknown.

Clinical symptoms, serum thyroxine and TRAb, thyroid ultrasound and orbital computed tomography were used for the diagnoses. Study results and limitations: A 13 V-J signature model discriminated ophthalmopathy versus stable hyperthyroidism.

The rearrangement uses TRBV5-1 and TRBJ2-7; 7 nucleotides align to TRBD1. Sequences were obtained from peripheral blood or thyroid tissue (not recorded which). This TCR came from an adult man with Graves' disease, either hyperthyroidism or ophthalmopathy (not recorded which). CDR3 protein: CASSLIGQAYEQYF. The CDR3 nucleotides read TGCGCCAGCAGCCTCATTGGACAGGCCTACGAGCAGTACTTC.